The subject of this entry is one T cell receptor beta chain. Its antigen is as yet unknown. This sample stems from a study of OX40 agonist ivuxolimab in advanced cancers. Study as a whole: Patients were given ivuxolimab, an antibody that agonizes OX40 (CD134). Notes on the study in general: Circulating CD4+ and CD8+ T cells showed clonal expansion by week 6 at 0.1 to 3.0 mg/kg.

The CDR3 runs 12 residues. V shed 10 bases and J 7 bases; nucleotides not matched to a gene: 7. Germline V gene sequence: CDR1 LNHDA, CDR2 SQIVND (reference sequence). Generated by immunoSEQ multiplex PCR, the TCRdb table keeps only in-frame clones and is missing some. Here the sample spans about 86,000 clones, approximately 90% being singletons. The specimen was CD4+ or CD8+ T cells sorted from blood, collected in a trial of the OX40 agonist ivuxolimab. The chain couples TRBV19 to TRBJ1-2; TRBD1 matches 9 bases. The clonotype originates from an adult with an advanced solid tumor such as melanoma, head and neck, liver or kidney cancer. CDR3 in amino acids: CATGTGRSGYTF. CDR3 nucleotides: TGTGCCACGGGGACAGGGAGAAGTGGCTACACCTTC.